This TCR beta chain was identified in a study of cytomegalovirus exposure and HLA in healthy donors. Study-wide points: The tendency of first-cohort TCR clusters to co-occur in the 90 to 150 validation repertoires emerged from a later analysis.

The assay was immunoSEQ multiplex PCR, and TCRdb's table has in-frame clones only and misses some. The table records some 140,000 clones, about 86% of them present only once. The CDR3 length is 14 residues. Germline loops: CDR1 SGHRS, CDR2 YFSETQ. V gave up 0 bases and J gave up 5 bases, with 12 bases separating them. As regards this clone: What it binds is not known.

The V and J genes are TRBV5-1 and TRBJ2-7; D is possibly TRBD2 (5 bases). Sample: PBMCs. The sequence came from a man aged 18-30 years in good health and CMV-seronegative. This CDR3 reads CASSLDGVMDEQYF. For the CDR3, the DNA is TGCGCCAGCAGCTTGGACGGGGTAATGGACGAGCAGTACTTC.